These 13 T cell receptor beta chains share one sample of origin, sequenced in a study of T-cell memory formation after mild COVID-19. TCRdb independently ran MiXCR on the 5' RACE reads; one entry per CDR3 protein. The sample shows tens of thousands of distinct CDR3 sequences, roughly 16% of them seen only once. The specimen was PBMCs or a T cell subset sorted from them (not recorded which). These TCRs come from a man between 18 and 35 years old who had mild COVID-19 (a few samples of this study predate the infection). Cell type and time point are not known.

This clonotype was counted at least ten times. The chain links TRBV29-1 to TRBJ2-7, with D perhaps TRBD2 (6 bases). Trimming stripped 4 bases from V and 6 bases from J, with 13 bases between. The CDR3 extends over 12 amino acids. Looked up from germline, CDR1 is SQVTM and CDR2 is ANQGSEA. As DNA, the CDR3 is TGCAGCGTTGCCGACAGACTAGGCGAGCAGTACGTC. This gives the protein CSVADRLGEQYV.

This chain connects TRBV12-3 or TRBV12-4 to TRBJ2-6; TRBD1 is a possible D gene (8 bases). This CDR3 comprises 18 residues. The ends were cut back, 6 bases at V and 1 base at J, with 19 bases in the middle. CDR3 DNA: TGTGCCAGCAGCCTAGAGTACAGGGGGGGATCTGGGGCCAACGTCCTGACTTTC. Translated, it gives CASSLEYRGGSGANVLTF.

This clonotype has at least ten counts. The rearrangement joins TRBV5-1 to TRBJ1-4; no firm D call. Trimming took off 0 bases at V and 0 bases at J, with 6 bases between the two ends. The CDR3 is 15 amino acids. Germline lookup yields CDR1 SGHRS and CDR2 YFSETQ. CDR3 bases: TGCGCCAGCAGCTTGGTCGGGACAACTAATGAAAAACTGTTTTTT. Protein sequence: CASSLVGTTNEKLFF.

This clonotype was detected a few times. The rearrangement joins TRBV7-9 to TRBJ2-7; TRBD2 aligns across 7 bases. With 5 bases clipped from V and 3 bases from J, the junction kept 13 bases outside the gene matches. The CDR3 covers 16 residues. Germline CDR1 reads SEHNR; CDR2 reads FQNEAQ (reference sequence). CDR3 region: CASSPREGVDVYEQYF. The CDR3 DNA sequence: TGTGCCAGCAGCCCTAGGGAGGGCGTCGACGTCTACGAGCAGTACTTC.

This clonotype was picked up many times. The V and J genes are TRBV7-9 and TRBJ1-1; tentatively, D is TRBD1 (5 bases). CDR1 and CDR2 from the germline V gene are SEHNR and FQNEAQ (reference sequence). V lost 5 bases and J 4 bases, leaving 14 bases between the germline ends. This CDR3 spans 14 amino acids. The CDR3, as DNA: TGTGCCAGCAGCCCGCCGGGACGGCCCACTGAAGCTTTCTTT. Its protein is CASSPPGRPTEAFF.

This clonotype has ten or more counts. The rearrangement joins TRBV5-6 to TRBJ2-5, with TRBD2 matching 7 bases. The germline gives CDR1 SGHDT, CDR2 YYEEEE. The CDR3 extends over 17 amino acids. V was clipped by 4 bases and J by 4 bases; unmatched bases: 16. CDR3 sequence: CASSRNLAAGLRETQYF. CDR3 coding DNA: TGTGCCAGCAGCCGAAATTTGGCAGCGGGGCTTCGAGAGACCCAGTACTTC.

The gene calls are TRBV7-9 and TRBJ1-4, with D hard to call. This CDR3 contains 12 residues. Germline V gene sequence: CDR1 SEHNR, CDR2 FQNEAQ (reference sequence). Trimming left V 1 base short and J 16 bases short, with 13 bases between. This CDR3 is CASSLDRHIEFF. Written as DNA, the CDR3 is TGTGCCAGCAGCTTAGACCGTCATATCGAGTTTTTT.

The chain recombines TRBV10-3 with TRBJ1-6, with unresolved D. The CDR3 extends over 16 amino acids. From germline, CDR1 is ENHRY and CDR2 SYGVKD. V lost 3 bases to trimming and J lost 9 bases, with 18 bases between them. CDR3 in amino acids: CAISDFTAAISSPLHF. The DNA for the CDR3 is TGTGCCATCAGTGACTTCACCGCGGCAATTAGTTCACCCCTCCACTTT.

This chain uses TRBV7-6 with TRBJ1-1; 9 nucleotides line up with TRBD1. Per germline, CDR1 SGHVS and CDR2 FNYEAQ. V trimming: 4 bases; J trimming: 5 bases; junction bases outside the gene matches: 5. The CDR3 sequence is 14 residues long. CDR3: CASSSQGAQTEAFF. CDR3 in DNA: TGTGCCAGCAGCTCACAGGGGGCTCAGACTGAAGCTTTCTTT.

This chain links TRBV10-2 with TRBJ2-7; a possible D gene is TRBD1 (6 bases). CDR3 length: 14 residues. Trimming shortened V by 6 bases and J by 4 bases, and 16 bases separated the two germline ends. From germline, CDR1 is WSHSY and CDR2 SAAADI. CDR3 amino acids: CASSRDNPDYEQYF. In DNA form, the CDR3 reads TGCGCCAGCAGCAGGGACAACCCTGATTACGAGCAGTACTTC.

The gene calls are TRBV6-2 or TRBV6-3 and TRBJ1-1; D is undetermined. This CDR3 spans 14 amino acids. The V and J ends lost 6 bases and 0 bases respectively, with 11 bases between them. Germline-derived CDR1 and CDR2 are MNHEY and SVGEGT. This chain's CDR3 is CASRPKRVNTEAFF. The CDR3 nucleotides read TGTGCCAGCAGACCGAAGCGGGTGAACACTGAAGCTTTCTTT.

Regarding this clonotype: The CDR3 end shows no conserved phenylalanine or tryptophan, and so a read error is likely. Because the CDR3's place on the DNA is in doubt, the DNA is left out and the CDR3 is given as listed by TCRdb. This chain joins TRBV6-5 and TRBJ2-5. Germline loops: CDR1 MNHEY, CDR2 SVGAGI. The CDR3 sequence runs 9 residues, both termini included. CDR3 residues: CASSYRVVR.

This clonotype came up a few times. The chain joins TRBV7-9 to TRBJ2-1; 7 bases line up with TRBD1. CDR1 and CDR2 from the germline V gene are SEHNR and FQNEAQ (reference sequence). Unmatched junction bases numbered 10, after V lost 7 bases and J lost 7 bases. The CDR3 extends over 14 amino acids. Here the CDR3 DNA reads TGTGCCAGCACCTCCGGTAGGGGGCCGAATGAGCAGTTCTTC. It specifies CASTSGRGPNEQFF.